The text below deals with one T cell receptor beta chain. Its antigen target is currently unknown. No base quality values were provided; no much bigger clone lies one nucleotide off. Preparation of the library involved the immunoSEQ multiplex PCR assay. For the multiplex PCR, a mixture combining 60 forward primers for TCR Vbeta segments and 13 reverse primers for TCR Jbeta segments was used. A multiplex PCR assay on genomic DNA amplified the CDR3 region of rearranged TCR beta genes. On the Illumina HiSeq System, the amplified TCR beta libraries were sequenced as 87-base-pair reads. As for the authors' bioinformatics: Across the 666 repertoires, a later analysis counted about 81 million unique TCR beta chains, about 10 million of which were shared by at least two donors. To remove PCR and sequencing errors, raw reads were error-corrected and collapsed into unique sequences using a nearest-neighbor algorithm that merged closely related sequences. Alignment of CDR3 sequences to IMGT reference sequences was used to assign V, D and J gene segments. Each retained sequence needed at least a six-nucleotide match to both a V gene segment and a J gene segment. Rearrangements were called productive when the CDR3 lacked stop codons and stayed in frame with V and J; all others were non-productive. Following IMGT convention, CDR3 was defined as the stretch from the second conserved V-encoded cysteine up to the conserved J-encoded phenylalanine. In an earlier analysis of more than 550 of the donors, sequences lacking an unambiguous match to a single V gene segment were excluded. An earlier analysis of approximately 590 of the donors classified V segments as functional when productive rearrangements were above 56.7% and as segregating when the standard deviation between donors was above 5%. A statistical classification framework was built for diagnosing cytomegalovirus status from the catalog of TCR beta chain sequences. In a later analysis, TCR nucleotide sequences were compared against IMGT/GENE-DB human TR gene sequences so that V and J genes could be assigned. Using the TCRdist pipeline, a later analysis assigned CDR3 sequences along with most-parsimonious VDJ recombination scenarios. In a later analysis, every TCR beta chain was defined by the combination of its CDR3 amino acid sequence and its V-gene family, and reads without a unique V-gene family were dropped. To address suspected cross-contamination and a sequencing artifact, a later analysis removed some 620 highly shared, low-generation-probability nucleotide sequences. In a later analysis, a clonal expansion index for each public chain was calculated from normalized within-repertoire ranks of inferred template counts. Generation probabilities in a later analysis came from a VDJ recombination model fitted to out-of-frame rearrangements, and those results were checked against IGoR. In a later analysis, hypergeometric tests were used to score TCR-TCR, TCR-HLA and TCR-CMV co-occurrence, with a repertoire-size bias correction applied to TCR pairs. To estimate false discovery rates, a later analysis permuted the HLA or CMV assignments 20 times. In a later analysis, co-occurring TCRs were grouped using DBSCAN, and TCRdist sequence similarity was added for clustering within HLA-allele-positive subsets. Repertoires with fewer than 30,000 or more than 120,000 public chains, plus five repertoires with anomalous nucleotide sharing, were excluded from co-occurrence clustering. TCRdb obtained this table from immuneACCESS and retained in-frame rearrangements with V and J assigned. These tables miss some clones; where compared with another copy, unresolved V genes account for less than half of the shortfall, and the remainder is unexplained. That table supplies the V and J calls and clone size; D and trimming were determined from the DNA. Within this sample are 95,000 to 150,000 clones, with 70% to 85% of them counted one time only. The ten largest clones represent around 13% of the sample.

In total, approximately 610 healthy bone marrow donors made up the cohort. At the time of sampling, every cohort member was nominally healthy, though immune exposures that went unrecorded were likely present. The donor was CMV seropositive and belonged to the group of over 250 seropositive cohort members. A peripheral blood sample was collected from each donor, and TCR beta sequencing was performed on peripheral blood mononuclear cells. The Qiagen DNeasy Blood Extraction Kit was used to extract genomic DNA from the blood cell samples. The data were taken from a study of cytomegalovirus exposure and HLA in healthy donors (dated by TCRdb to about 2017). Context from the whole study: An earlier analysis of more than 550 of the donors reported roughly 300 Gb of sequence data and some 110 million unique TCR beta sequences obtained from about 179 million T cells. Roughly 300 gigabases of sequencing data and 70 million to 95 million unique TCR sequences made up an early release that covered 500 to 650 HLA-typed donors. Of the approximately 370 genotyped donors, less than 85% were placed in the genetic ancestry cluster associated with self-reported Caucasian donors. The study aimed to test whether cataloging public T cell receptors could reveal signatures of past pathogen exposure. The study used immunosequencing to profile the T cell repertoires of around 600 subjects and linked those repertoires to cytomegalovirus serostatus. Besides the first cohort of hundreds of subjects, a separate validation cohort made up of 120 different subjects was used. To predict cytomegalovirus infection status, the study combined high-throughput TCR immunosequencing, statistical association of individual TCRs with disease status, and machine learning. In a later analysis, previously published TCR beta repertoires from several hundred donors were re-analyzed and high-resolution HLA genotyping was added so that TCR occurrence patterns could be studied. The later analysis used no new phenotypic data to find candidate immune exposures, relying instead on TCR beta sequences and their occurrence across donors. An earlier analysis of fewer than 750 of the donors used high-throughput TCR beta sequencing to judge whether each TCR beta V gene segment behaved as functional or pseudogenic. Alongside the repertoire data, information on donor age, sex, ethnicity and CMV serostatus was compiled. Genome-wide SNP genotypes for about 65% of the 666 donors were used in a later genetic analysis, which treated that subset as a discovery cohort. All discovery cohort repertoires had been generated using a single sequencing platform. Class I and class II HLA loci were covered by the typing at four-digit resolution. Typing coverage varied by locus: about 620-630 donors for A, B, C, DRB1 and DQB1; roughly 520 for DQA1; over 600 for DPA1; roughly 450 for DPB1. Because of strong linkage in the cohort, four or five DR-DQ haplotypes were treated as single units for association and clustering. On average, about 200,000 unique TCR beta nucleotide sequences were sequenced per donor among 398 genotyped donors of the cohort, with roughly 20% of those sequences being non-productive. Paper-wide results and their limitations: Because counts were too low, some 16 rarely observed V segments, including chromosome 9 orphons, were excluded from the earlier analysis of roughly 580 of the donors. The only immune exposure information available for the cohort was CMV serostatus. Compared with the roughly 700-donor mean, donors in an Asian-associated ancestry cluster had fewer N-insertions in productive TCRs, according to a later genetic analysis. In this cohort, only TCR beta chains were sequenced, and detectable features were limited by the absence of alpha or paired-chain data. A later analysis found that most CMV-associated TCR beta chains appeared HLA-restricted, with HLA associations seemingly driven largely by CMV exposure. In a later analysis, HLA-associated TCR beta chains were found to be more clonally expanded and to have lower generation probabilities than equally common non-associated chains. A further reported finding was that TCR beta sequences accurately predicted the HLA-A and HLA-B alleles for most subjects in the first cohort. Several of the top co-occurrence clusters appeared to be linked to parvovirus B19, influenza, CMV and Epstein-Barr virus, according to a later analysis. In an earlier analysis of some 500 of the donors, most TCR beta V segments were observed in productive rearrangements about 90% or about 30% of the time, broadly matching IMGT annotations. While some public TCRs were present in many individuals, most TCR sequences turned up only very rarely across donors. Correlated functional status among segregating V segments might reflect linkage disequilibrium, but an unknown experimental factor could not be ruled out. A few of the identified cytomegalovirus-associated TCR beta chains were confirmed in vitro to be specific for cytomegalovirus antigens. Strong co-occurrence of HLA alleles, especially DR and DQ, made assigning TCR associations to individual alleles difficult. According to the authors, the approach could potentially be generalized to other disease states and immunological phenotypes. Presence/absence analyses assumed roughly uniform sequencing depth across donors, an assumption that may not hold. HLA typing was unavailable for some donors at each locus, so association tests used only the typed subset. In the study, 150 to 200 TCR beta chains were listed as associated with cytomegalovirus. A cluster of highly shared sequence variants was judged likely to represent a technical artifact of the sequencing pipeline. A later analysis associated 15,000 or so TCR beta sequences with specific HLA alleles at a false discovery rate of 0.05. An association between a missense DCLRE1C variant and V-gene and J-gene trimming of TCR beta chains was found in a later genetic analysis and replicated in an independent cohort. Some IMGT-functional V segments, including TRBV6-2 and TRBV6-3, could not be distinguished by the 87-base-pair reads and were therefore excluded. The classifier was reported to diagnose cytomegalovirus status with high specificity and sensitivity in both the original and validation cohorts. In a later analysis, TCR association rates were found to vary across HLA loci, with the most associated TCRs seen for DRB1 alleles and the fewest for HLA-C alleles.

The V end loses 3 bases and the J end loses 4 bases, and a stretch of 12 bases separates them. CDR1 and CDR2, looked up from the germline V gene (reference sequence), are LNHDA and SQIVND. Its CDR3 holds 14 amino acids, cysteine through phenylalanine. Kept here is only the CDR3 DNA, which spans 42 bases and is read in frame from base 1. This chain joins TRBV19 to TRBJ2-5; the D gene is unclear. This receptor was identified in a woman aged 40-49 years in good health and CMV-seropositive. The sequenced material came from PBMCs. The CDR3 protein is CASSMSVSIETQYF. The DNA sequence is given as TGTGCCAGTAGTATGAGCGTATCGATAGAGACCCAGTACTTC.